This TCR beta chain was sequenced in a study of T cell responses to AZD1222 COVID-19 vaccine. General study findings and limits: The peak T cell response came first, and repertoires were sampled only after it.

Generated by immunoSEQ multiplex PCR, the TCRdb table keeps only in-frame clones and is missing some. The repertoire includes roughly 130,000 clones, about nine tenths of them detected once, and around 8% sits in the top ten. Concerning this clone itself: Its antigen is not identified.

With 3 bases removed from V and 4 bases from J, the gap between germline ends came to 15 bases. Germline values: CDR1 MGHDK, CDR2 SYGVNS. The CDR3 length is 15 residues. Sequences were derived from peripheral blood, sampled on day 0 of AZD1222 vaccination. The receptor was derived from an adult in good health. This chain connects TRBV25-1 to TRBJ1-2; D is ambiguous. This CDR3 is CASSDLVQEGYGYTF. The CDR3 region has the DNA TGTGCCAGCAGTGACTTGGTCCAGGAGGGCTATGGCTACACCTTC.